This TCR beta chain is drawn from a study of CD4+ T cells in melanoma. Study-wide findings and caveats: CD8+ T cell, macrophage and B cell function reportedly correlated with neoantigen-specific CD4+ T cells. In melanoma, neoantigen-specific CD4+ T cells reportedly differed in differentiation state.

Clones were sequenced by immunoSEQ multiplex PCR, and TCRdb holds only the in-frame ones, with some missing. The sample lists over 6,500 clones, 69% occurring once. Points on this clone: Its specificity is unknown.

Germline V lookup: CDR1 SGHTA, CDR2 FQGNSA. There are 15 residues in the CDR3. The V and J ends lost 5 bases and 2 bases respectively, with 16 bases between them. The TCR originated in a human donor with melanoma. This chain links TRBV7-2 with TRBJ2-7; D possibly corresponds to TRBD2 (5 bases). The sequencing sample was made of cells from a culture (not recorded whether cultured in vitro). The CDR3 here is CASSPGSAGAYEQYF. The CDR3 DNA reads TGTGCCAGCAGCCCGGGGTCGGCCGGCGCCTACGAGCAGTACTTC.